This TCR beta chain was found in a study of T cells in Graves' hyperthyroidism and ophthalmopathy. The sample holds many counts of this clonotype. Its specificity is unknown. Authors of the study amplified TCR beta CDR3 regions from RNA transcripts. A first-round RT-PCR of the TCR CDR3 used the HTBI primer set. A single record per CDR3 protein comes from TCRdb applying MiXCR to the multiplex PCR reads. The sample comprises a few hundred thousand distinct CDR3 sequences, around 45% of which are singletons, and 7.5% to 8.5% rests with the top ten. The CDR3 loop spans 14 amino acids. CDR1 SGHRS and CDR2 YFSETQ come from the germline V gene. Trimming took 4 bases from V and 3 from J; bases not matched to a gene: 6. Patients aged 18 to 65 had newly diagnosed hyperthyroidism lasting under 2 months. Reasons for excluding patients were uncontrolled infection, other autoimmune disease, pregnancy or lactation.

General study findings and limits: Peripheral blood also featured most of the thyroid clonotypes expanded above 0.001.

The TCR originated in a woman aged 18-35 years with Graves' hyperthyroidism. The chain links TRBV5-1 to TRBJ2-7; 8 bases are shared with TRBD1. Sequences were obtained from peripheral blood or thyroid tissue (not recorded which). Here the CDR3 DNA reads TGCGCCAGCAGCCAAGACAGGGGTTACTACGAGCAGTACTTC. Protein product: CASSQDRGYYEQYF.